These 5 T cell receptor beta chains were all obtained from the same sample, sequenced in a study of cytomegalovirus exposure and HLA in healthy donors. Use of 60 Vbeta and 13 Jbeta primers characterized the PCR. The data were produced by immunoSEQ multiplex PCR, yet TCRdb's version contains in-frame clones alone and is incomplete. The profile shows fewer than 250,000 clones, about three quarters of them singletons. Sequencing was performed on PBMCs. These receptor sequences come from a man in his forties in good health and CMV-seronegative.

This chain uses TRBV5-1 with TRBJ2-5; no clear D. Trimming pared 0 bases from V and 0 bases from J, leaving 6 bases between. Germline V gives CDR1 SGHRS, CDR2 YFSETQ. This CDR3 is built from 14 residues. As DNA, the CDR3 is TGCGCCAGCAGCTTGGGAGGCCACCAAGAGACCCAGTACTTC. It codes for CASSLGGHQETQYF.

V is TRBV9 and J is TRBJ1-3; 7 bases match TRBD1. This CDR3 region has 16 residues. Germline V gene lookup returns CDR1 SGDLS and CDR2 YYNGEE. Trimming cost V 4 bases and J 4 bases; bases outside gene matches: 11. CDR3 in amino acids: CASSLSGTAEGNTIYF. In nucleotides, the CDR3 is TGTGCCAGCAGCCTTTCCGGGACAGCCGAGGGAAACACCATATATTTT.

V gene TRBV30 combines with J gene TRBJ2-3, with a tentative D call TRBD2 (6 bases). V was shortened by 2 bases and J by 5 bases, with 14 bases between the two germline ends. This CDR3 contains 14 residues. CDR1 is GTSNPN, CDR2 SVGIG, per germline (reference sequence). The CDR3 spells CAWSRGSGGDTQYF. The CDR3 region has the DNA TGTGCCTGGAGTCGGGGTAGCGGAGGAGATACGCAGTATTTT.

The chain recombines TRBV29-1 with TRBJ1-4; 9 bases are shared with TRBD1. V trimming: 6 bases; J trimming: 5 bases; junction bases outside the gene matches: 10. Germline V gene data show CDR1 as SQVTM and CDR2 as ANQGSEA. CDR3 length: 15 amino acids. The CDR3: CSVLRTGQGNEKLFF. The CDR3 region has the DNA TGCAGCGTCCTACGAACAGGACAGGGGAATGAAAAACTGTTTTTT.

The chain links TRBV27 to TRBJ1-2; D unresolved. The V end lost 2 bases, the J end lost 1 base, and 5 bases lay between the germline ends. The CDR3 is 13 amino acids. CDR1 MNHEY and CDR2 SMNVEV come from the germline V gene (reference sequence). The CDR3 DNA is TGTGCCAGCAGTTTACACAATAACTATGGCTACACCTTC. Encoded protein: CASSLHNNYGYTF.